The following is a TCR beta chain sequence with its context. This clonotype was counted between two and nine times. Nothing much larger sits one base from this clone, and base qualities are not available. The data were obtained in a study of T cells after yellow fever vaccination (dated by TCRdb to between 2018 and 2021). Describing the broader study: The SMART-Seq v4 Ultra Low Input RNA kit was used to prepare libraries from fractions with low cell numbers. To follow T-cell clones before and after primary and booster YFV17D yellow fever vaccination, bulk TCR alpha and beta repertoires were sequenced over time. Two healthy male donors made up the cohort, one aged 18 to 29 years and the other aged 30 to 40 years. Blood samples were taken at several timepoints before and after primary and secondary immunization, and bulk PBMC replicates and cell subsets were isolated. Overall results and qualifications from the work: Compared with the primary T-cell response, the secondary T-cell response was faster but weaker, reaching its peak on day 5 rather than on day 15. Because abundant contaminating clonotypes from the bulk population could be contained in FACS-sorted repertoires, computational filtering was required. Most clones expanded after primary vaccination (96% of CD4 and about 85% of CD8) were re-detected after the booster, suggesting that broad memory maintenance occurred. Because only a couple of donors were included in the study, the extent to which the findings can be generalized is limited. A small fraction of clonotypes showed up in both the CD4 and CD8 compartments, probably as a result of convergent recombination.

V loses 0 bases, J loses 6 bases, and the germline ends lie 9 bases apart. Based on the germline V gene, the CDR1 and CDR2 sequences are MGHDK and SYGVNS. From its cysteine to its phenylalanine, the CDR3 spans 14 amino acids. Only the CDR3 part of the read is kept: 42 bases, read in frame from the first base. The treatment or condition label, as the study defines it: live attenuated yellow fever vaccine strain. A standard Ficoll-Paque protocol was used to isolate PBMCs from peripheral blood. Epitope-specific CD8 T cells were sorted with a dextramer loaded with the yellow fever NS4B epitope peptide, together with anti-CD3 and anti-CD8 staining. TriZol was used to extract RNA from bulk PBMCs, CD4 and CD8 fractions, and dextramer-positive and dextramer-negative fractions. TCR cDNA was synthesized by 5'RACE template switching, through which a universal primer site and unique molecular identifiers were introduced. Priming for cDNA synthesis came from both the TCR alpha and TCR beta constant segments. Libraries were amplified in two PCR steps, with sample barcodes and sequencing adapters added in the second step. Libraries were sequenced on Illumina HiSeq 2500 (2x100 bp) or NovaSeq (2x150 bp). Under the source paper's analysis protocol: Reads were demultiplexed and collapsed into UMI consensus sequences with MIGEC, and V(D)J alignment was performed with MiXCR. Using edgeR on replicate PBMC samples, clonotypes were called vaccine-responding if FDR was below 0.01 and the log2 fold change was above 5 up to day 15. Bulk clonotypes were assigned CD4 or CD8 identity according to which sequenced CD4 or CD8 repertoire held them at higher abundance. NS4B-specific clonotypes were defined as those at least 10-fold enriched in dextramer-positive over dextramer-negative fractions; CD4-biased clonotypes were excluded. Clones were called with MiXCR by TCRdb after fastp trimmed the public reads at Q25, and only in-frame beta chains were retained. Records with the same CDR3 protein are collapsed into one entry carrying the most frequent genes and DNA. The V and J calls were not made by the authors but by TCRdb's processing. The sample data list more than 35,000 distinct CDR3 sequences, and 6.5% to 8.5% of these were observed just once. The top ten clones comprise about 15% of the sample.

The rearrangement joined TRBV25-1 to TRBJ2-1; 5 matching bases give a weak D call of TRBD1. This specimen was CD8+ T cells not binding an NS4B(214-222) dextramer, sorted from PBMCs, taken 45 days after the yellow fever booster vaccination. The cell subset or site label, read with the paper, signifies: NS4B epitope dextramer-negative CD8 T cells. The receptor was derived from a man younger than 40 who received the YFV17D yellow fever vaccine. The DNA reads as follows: TGTGCCAGCAGTGAATATCCCCAGGGCAATGAGCAGTTCTTC. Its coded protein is CASSEYPQGNEQFF.